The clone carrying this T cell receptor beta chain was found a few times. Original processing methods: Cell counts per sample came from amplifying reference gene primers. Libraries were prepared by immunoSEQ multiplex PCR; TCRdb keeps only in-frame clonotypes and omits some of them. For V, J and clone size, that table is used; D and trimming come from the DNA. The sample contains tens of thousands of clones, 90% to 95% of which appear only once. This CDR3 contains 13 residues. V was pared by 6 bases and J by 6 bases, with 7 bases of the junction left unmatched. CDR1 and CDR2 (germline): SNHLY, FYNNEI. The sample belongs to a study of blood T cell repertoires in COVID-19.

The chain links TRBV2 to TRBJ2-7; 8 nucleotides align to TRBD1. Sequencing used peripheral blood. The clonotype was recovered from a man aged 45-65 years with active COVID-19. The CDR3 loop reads CASSGSRGREQYF. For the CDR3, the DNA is TGTGCCAGCAGCGGTAGCAGGGGGCGCGAGCAGTACTTC.